The rows below give T cell receptor beta chains drawn from one sample of a study of T cell changes during pregnancy in multiple sclerosis. Libraries were prepared by immunoSEQ multiplex PCR; TCRdb keeps only in-frame clonotypes and omits some of them. The table has tens of thousands of clones, approximately 92% seen once; the top ten hold about 2.5%. Sample: peripheral blood, taken in the first trimester of pregnancy. These receptor sequences come from a female donor with multiple sclerosis, enrolled in a pregnancy study. The CDR3 runs from the conserved cysteine through the conserved F or W. The order of the fields is D gene, clone size, J gene, V gene, CDR3 protein, CDR3 DNA. D genes are given only for firm matches. Clone size, where shown, is once, few, many, or a class for clones that have expanded.

.,.,TRBJ1-2,TRBV6-6,CASNGASAGYTF,TGTGCCAGCAATGGGGCCTCCGCCGGCTACACCTTC
.,.,TRBJ2-7,TRBV25-1,CASSELDGAYEQYF,TGTGCCAGCAGTGAATTGGACGGGGCCTACGAGCAGTACTTC
.,.,TRBJ1-2,TRBV29-1,CSVSHSYYGYTF,TGCAGCGTTTCCCACAGCTACTATGGCTACACCTTC
.,.,TRBJ1-1,TRBV27,CASSLGPGALNTEAFF,TGTGCCAGCAGTTTAGGGCCAGGTGCTCTGAACACTGAAGCTTTCTTT
.,.,TRBJ2-3,TRBV29-1,CSGNRAASTDTQYF,TGCAGCGGTAACAGGGCAGCTAGCACAGATACGCAGTATTTT
TRBD2,.,TRBJ2-5,TRBV7-2,CASSTQILAGETQYF,TGTGCCAGCAGCACCCAAATACTAGCGGGAGAGACCCAGTACTTC
.,few,TRBJ2-2,TRBV5-6,CASSTTGWGKTGELFF,TGTGCCAGCAGCACTACAGGGTGGGGGAAAACCGGGGAGCTGTTTTTT
TRBD1,once,TRBJ2-7,TRBV2,CASQDRGDYEQYF,TGTGCCAGTCAGGACAGGGGTGACTACGAGCAGTACTTC
TRBD1,.,TRBJ2-4,TRBV6-1,CASSRTGGQENIQYF,TGTGCCAGCAGCCGTACAGGGGGCCAGGAAAACATTCAGTACTTC
.,.,TRBJ1-2,TRBV5-1,CASSWASGFKYEGYTF,TGCGCCAGCAGCTGGGCCTCAGGGTTTAAATATGAAGGCTACACCTTC
TRBD1,.,TRBJ1-6,TRBV6-4,CASSDSSGGSPLHF,TGTGCCAGCAGTGACTCTTCAGGGGGCTCACCCCTCCACTTT
.,.,TRBJ2-1,TRBV15,CATSRASEFNEQFF,TGTGCCACCAGCAGAGCTTCGGAGTTCAATGAGCAGTTCTTC
TRBD1,.,TRBJ2-3,TRBV28,CASSLGDRVTDTQYF,TGTGCCAGCAGTTTAGGGGACAGGGTCACAGATACGCAGTATTTT
.,.,TRBJ1-3,TRBV4-3,CASGPNTLRQVSGNTIYF,TGCGCCAGCGGCCCAAATACGCTCCGACAGGTCTCTGGAAACACCATATATTTT
.,.,TRBJ1-3,TRBV2,CASRDSGSGNTIYF,TGTGCCAGCAGAGATTCAGGGTCTGGAAACACCATATATTTT
.,.,TRBJ2-2,TRBV7-3,CASSSQTSLNTGELFF,TGTGCCAGCAGCTCCCAGACTAGTCTGAACACCGGGGAGCTGTTTTTT
TRBD1,.,TRBJ1-1,TRBV19,CASSIPGGLNTEAFF,TGTGCCAGTAGTATTCCAGGGGGTTTGAACACTGAAGCTTTCTTT
TRBD2,.,TRBJ2-1,TRBV7-3,CASSLWAGDNEQFF,TGTGCCAGCAGCTTATGGGCGGGGGACAATGAGCAGTTCTTC
.,.,TRBJ2-7,TRBV7-2,CASSPGSPYEQYF,TGTGCCAGCAGCCCCGGTTCCCCCTACGAGCAGTACTTC
TRBD1,once,TRBJ1-1,TRBV7-9,CASSLLGQGTEAFF,TGTGCCAGCAGCTTACTGGGACAGGGCACTGAAGCTTTCTTT
TRBD1,.,TRBJ2-5,TRBV7-3,CASSLGQGGIETQYF,TGTGCCAGCAGCTTGGGACAGGGCGGGATCGAGACCCAGTACTTC
TRBD2,.,TRBJ2-3,TRBV30,CAWSQTSEPGDTQYF,TGTGCCTGGAGTCAAACTAGCGAACCTGGCGATACGCAGTATTTT
TRBD2,.,TRBJ2-5,TRBV5-1,CASSSGRMMDLRAQYF,TGCGCCAGCTCCAGCGGGAGGATGATGGATCTAAGAGCCCAGTACTTC
TRBD1,.,TRBJ2-7,TRBV19,CASSTGTGGSYEQYF,TGTGCCAGTAGCACCGGGACAGGGGGGTCCTACGAGCAGTACTTC
TRBD2,.,TRBJ2-7,TRBV28,CASTLGSGRYEQYF,TGTGCCAGCACCCTGGGTAGCGGGAGATACGAGCAGTACTTC
.,.,TRBJ2-7,TRBV7-9,CASSLTGQNYEQYF,TGTGCCAGCAGCTTAACAGGACAGAACTACGAGCAGTACTTC
TRBD2,.,TRBJ2-4,TRBV7-6,CASSPVAGVVGKNIQYF,TGTGCCAGCAGCCCCGTAGCGGGAGTTGTAGGCAAAAACATTCAGTACTTC
TRBD1,.,TRBJ2-3,TRBV2,CASSEYIDRVVRSTDTQYF,TGTGCCAGCAGTGAATATATTGACAGGGTCGTGCGAAGCACAGATACGCAGTATTTT
.,once,TRBJ2-3,TRBV5-4,CASSWGGSGSTDTQYF,TGTGCCAGCAGCTGGGGTGGGAGCGGCAGCACAGATACGCAGTATTTT
.,.,TRBJ1-6,TRBV4-3,CASSQGKGFNSPLHF,TGCGCCAGCAGCCAAGGGAAGGGGTTCAATTCACCCCTCCACTTT
TRBD2,.,TRBJ2-5,TRBV18,CASSPRLAGVEETQYF,TGTGCCAGCTCACCCCGACTAGCGGGAGTGGAAGAGACCCAGTACTTC
.,.,TRBJ2-7,TRBV18,CASSPAGSYEQYF,TGTGCCAGCTCGCCGGCGGGGTCCTACGAGCAGTACTTC
TRBD1,.,TRBJ1-2,TRBV7-2,CASSGGGQGRIYGYTF,TGTGCCAGCAGCGGGGGGGGACAGGGAAGGATCTATGGCTACACCTTC
TRBD2,.,TRBJ2-1,TRBV15,CATSGHFAGEGYNEQFF,TGTGCCACCAGCGGACATTTTGCCGGGGAGGGATACAATGAGCAGTTCTTC
TRBD2,.,TRBJ2-5,TRBV27,CASSLFGGRASETQYF,TGTGCCAGCAGTTTATTTGGCGGGAGGGCCTCAGAGACCCAGTACTTC
.,.,TRBJ2-2,TRBV10-3,CAIGGTATGELFF,TGTGCCATCGGGGGGACTGCCACCGGGGAGCTGTTTTTT
TRBD2,many,TRBJ2-7,TRBV19,CASSIGTSEQYF,TGTGCCAGTAGTATAGGGACTAGCGAGCAGTACTTC
.,.,TRBJ2-1,TRBV7-2,CASSSSSYNEQFF,TGTGCCAGCAGCTCTAGCTCCTACAATGAGCAGTTCTTC
.,once,TRBJ2-2,TRBV5-1,CASSLVPNTGELFF,TGCGCCAGCTCTCTAGTGCCGAACACCGGGGAGCTGTTTTTT
TRBD2,.,TRBJ2-1,TRBV7-6,CASSPSGRARDEQFF,TGTGCCAGCAGCCCTAGCGGGAGGGCCCGGGATGAGCAGTTCTTC
.,.,TRBJ2-7,TRBV14,CASSQTTRRSYEQYF,TGTGCCAGCAGCCAAACCACACGGAGGTCCTACGAGCAGTACTTC
TRBD2,.,TRBJ2-3,TRBV5-3,CARSLDRGRGPLSTQYF,TGTGCCAGAAGCTTGGATCGCGGGAGGGGGCCCCTTTCTACGCAGTATTTT
TRBD2,.,TRBJ2-1,TRBV5-5,CASSLFTSGSYNEQFF,TGTGCCAGCAGCTTGTTTACTAGCGGGTCCTACAATGAGCAGTTCTTC
.,.,TRBJ1-3,TRBV7-2,CASSFVSPGNTIYF,TGTGCCAGCAGCTTCGTTTCCCCTGGAAACACCATATATTTT
TRBD1,.,TRBJ1-1,TRBV12-5,CASGQGITEAFF,TGTGCTAGTGGACAGGGGATCACTGAAGCTTTCTTT
TRBD2,.,TRBJ2-7,TRBV13,CASVLRGRGEQYF,TGTGCCAGCGTTTTACGCGGGAGGGGCGAGCAGTACTTC
TRBD2,.,TRBJ2-1,TRBV5-6,CASSRTGLGNNEQFF,TGTGCCAGCAGCCGGACGGGACTAGGCAACAATGAGCAGTTCTTC
.,.,TRBJ2-1,TRBV27,CASSFRRANNEQFF,TGTGCCAGCAGTTTTCGGAGGGCCAACAATGAGCAGTTCTTC
.,.,TRBJ2-7,TRBV25-1,CASSEGWAYEQYF,TGTGCCAGCAGTGAAGGTTGGGCGTACGAGCAGTACTTC